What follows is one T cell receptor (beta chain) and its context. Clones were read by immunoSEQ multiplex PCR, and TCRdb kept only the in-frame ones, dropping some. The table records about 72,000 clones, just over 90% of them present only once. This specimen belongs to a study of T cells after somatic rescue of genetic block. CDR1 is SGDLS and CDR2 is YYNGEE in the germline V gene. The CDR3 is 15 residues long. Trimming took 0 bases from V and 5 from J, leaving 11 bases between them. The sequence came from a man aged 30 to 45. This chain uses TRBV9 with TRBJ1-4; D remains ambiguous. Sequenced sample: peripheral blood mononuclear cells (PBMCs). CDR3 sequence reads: CASSVGATPNEKLFF. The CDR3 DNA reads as TGTGCCAGCAGCGTAGGAGCTACCCCGAATGAAAAACTGTTTTTT.